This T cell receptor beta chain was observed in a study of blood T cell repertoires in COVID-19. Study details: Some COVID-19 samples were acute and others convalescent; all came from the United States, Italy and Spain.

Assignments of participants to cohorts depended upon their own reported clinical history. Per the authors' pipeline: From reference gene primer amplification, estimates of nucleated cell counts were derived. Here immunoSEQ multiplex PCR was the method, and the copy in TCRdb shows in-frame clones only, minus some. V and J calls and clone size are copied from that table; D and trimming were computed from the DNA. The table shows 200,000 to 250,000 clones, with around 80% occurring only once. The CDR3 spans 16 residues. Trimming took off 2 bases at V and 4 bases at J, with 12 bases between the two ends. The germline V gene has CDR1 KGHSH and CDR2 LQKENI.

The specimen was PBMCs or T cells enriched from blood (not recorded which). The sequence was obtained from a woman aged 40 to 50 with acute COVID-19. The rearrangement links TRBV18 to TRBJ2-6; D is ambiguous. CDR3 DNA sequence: TGTGCCAGCTCACCATCCGGTTCCCCCGGGGCCAACGTCCTGACTTTC. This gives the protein CASSPSGSPGANVLTF.